This T cell receptor (beta chain) was sequenced in a study of blood T cells in healthy people across ages. Peripheral blood samples of roughly 9.9 milliliters were drawn from each donor. CDR1 and CDR2 from the germline V gene are DFQATT and SNEGSKA (reference sequence). This CDR3 contains 14 residues. With 3 bases removed from V and 1 base from J, the gap between germline ends came to 9 bases. With a J-beta primer mix and a sample-barcoded 5' primer, a second PCR ran about 7 to 12 cycles. TCRdb reprocessed the 5' RACE reads via MiXCR and lists one record per CDR3 protein. The sample contains 1.5 million to 2 million distinct CDR3 sequences, around 40% of which appear only once.

The origin of this receptor is a human donor in good health. The sequenced material came from blood. The chain is built from TRBV20-1 and TRBJ2-2; tentative D call: TRBD1 (5 bases). Here the CDR3 reads CSARYRLNTGELFF. CDR3 coding DNA: TGCAGTGCTAGGTACAGGCTGAACACCGGGGAGCTGTTTTTT.